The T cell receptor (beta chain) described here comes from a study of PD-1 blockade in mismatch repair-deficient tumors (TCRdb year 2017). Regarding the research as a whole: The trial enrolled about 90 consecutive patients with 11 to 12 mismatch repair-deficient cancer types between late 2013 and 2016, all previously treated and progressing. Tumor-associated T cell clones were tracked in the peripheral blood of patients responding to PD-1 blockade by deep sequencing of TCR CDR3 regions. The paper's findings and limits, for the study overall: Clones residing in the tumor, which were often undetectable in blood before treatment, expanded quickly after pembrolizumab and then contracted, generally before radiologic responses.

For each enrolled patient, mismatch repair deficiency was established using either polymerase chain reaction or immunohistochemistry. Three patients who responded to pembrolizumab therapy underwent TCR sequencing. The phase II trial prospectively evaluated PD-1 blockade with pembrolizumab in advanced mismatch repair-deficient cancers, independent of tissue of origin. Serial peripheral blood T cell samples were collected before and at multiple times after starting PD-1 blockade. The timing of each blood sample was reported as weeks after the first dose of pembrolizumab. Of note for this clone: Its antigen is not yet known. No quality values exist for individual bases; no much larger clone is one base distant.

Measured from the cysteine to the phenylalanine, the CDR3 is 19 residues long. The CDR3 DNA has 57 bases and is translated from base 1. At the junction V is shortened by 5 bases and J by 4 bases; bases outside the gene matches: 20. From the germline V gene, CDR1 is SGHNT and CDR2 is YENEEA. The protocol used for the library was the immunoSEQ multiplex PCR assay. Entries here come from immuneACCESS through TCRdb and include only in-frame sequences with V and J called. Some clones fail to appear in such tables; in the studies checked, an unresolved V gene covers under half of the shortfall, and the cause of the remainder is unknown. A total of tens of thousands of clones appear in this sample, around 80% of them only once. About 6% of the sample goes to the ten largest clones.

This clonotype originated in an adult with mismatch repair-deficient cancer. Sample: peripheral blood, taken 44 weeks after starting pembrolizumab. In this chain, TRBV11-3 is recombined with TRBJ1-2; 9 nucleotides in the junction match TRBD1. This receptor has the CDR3 CASSRRTGVGWTLGYGYTF. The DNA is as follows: TGTGCCAGCAGCAGACGGACAGGGGTCGGGTGGACTTTAGGCTATGGCTACACCTTC.